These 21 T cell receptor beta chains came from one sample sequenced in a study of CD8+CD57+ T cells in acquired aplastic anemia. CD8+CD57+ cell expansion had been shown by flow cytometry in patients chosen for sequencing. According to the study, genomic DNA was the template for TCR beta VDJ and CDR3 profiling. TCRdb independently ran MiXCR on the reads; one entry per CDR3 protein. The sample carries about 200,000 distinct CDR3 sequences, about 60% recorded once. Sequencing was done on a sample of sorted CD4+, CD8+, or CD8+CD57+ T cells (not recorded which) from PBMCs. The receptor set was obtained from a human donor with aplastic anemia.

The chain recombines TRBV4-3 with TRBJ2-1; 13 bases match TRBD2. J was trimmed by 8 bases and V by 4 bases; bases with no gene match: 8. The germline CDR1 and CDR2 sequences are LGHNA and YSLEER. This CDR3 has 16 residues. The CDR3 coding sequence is TGCGCCAGCAGCCCTGGGACTAGCGGGATGGGGGATGAGCAGTTCTTC. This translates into CASSPGTSGMGDEQFF.

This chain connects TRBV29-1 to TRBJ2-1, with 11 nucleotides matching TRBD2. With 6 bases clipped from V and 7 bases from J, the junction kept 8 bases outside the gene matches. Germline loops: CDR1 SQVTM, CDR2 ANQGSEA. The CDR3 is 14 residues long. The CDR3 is CSVELAGALNEQFF. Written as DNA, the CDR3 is TGCAGCGTCGAACTAGCGGGAGCGTTAAATGAGCAGTTCTTC.

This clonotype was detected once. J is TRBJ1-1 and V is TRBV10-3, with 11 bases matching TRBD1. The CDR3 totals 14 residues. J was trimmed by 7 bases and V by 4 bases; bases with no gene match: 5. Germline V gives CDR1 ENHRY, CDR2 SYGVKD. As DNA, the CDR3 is TGTGCCATCAGTGCACCGGGACAGGGGGTTGAAGCTTTCTTT. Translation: CAISAPGQGVEAFF.

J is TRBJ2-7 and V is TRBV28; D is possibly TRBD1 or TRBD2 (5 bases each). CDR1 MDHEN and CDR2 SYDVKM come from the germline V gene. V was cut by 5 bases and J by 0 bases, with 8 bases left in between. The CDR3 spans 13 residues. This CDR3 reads CASSGTASYEQYF. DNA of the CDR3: TGTGCCAGCAGTGGGACGGCCTCCTACGAGCAGTACTTC.

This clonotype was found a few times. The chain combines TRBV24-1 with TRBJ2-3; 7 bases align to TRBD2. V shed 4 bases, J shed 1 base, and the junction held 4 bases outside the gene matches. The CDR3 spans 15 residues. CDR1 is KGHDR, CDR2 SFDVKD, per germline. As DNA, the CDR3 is TGTGCCACCAGTGAGGCTAGCGGAGGCACAGATACGCAGTATTTT. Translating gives CATSEASGGTDTQYF.

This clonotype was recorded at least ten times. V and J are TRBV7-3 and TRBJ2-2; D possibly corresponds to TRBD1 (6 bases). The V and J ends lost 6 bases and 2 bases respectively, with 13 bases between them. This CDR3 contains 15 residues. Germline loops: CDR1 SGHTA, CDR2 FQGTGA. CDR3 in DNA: TGTGCCAGCAGACCCCAAGGGGGAAACACCGGGGAGCTGTTTTTT. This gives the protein CASRPQGGNTGELFF.

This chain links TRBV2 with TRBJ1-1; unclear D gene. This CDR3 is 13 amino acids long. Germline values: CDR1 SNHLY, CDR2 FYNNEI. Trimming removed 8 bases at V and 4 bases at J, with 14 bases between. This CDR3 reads CASVWNWSTEAFF. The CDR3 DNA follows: TGTGCCAGCGTCTGGAACTGGAGCACTGAAGCTTTCTTT.

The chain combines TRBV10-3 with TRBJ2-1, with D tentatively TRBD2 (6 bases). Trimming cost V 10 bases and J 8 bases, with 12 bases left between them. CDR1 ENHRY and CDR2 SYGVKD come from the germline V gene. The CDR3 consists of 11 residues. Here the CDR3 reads CATESGYEQFF. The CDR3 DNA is TGTGCCACCGAGAGCGGGTATGAGCAGTTCTTC.

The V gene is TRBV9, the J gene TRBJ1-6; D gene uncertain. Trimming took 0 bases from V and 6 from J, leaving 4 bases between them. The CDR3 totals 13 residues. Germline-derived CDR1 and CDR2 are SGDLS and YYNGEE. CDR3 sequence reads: CASSVASNSPLHF. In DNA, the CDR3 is TGTGCCAGCAGCGTAGCTAGTAATTCACCCCTCCACTTT.

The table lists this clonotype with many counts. Here the CDR3 DNA reads TGTGCCAGCCAGGGAACGAACACCGGGGAGCTGTTTTTT. Translation gives CASQGTNTGELFF. The chain combines TRBV12-3 or TRBV12-4 with TRBJ2-2; tentative D call: TRBD1 (5 bases). The CDR3 runs to 13 residues. V shed 8 bases and J shed 0 bases, with 7 bases lying between them.

In nucleotides, the CDR3 is TGTGCTAGCGGGGACAGCTTACGTGGGACCCAGTACTTC. Translated: CASGDSLRGTQYF. The chain uses TRBV7-3 and TRBJ2-5, with D tentatively TRBD2 (8 bases). In germline, CDR1 is SGHTA, CDR2 FQGTGA. The CDR3 runs to 13 residues.

DNA of the CDR3: TGTGCCAGCAGTGAGGCCGGGCGAGGCGCAGATACGCAGTATTTT. Translation gives CASSEAGRGADTQYF. The chain recombines TRBV25-1 with TRBJ2-3, with no clear D. CDR1 and CDR2 (germline): MGHDK, SYGVNS. V lost 3 bases to trimming and J lost 4 bases, with 14 bases between them. This CDR3 spans 15 amino acids.

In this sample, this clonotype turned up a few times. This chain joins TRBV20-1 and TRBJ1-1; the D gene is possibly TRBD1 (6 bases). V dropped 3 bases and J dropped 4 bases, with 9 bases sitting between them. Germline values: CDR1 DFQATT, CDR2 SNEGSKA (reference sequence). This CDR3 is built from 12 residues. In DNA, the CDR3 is TGCAGTGCTAGCGAAGGGGGCACTGAAGCTTTCTTT. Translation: CSASEGGTEAFF.

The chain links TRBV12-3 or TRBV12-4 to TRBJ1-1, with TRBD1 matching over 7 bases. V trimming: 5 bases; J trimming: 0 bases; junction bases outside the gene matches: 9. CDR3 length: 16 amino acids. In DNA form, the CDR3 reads TGTGCCAGCAGTCGAGGGACAGCTTTTATGAACACTGAAGCTTTCTTT. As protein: CASSRGTAFMNTEAFF.

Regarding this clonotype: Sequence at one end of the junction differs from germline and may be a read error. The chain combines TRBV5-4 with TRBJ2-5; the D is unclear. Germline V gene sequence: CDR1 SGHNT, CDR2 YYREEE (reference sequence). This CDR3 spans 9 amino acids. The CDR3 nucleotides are TGTGCCAGCAGCTCGACCCAGGACTTC. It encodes CASSSTQDF. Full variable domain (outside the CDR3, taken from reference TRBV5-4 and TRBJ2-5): ETGVTQSPTHLIKTRGQQVTLRCSSQSGHNTVSWYQQALGQGPQFIFQYYREEENGRGNFPPRFSGLQFPNYSSELNVNALELDDSALYLCASSSTQDFGPGTRLLVL.

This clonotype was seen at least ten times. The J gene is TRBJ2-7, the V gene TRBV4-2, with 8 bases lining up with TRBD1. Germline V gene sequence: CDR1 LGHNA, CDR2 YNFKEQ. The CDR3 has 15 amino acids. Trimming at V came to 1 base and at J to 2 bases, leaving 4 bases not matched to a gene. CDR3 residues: CASSQVTGGPYEQYF. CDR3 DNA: TGTGCCAGCAGCCAAGTAACAGGGGGGCCCTACGAGCAGTACTTC.

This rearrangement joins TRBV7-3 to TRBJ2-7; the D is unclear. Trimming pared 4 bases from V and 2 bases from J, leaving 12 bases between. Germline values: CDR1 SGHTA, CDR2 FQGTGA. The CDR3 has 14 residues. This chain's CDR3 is CASSSGLGPYEQYF. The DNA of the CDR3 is TGTGCCAGCAGCTCGGGTCTTGGGCCCTACGAGCAGTACTTC.

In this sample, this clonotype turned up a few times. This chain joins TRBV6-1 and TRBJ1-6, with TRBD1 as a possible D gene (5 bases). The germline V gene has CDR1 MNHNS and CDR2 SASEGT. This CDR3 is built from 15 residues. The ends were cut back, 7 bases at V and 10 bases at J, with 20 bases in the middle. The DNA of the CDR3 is TGTGCCAGCACCGAAGGGGCAGGGTATGGGTCACCCCTCCACTTT. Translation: CASTEGAGYGSPLHF.

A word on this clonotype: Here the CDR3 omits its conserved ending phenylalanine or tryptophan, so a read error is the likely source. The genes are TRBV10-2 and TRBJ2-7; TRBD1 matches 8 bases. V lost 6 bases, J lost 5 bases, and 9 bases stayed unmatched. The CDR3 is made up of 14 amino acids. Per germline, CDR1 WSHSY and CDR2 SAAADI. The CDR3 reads CASRGPGQGNEQYL. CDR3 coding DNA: TGCGCCAGCAGGGGACCCGGACAGGGAAACGAGCAGTACCTC.

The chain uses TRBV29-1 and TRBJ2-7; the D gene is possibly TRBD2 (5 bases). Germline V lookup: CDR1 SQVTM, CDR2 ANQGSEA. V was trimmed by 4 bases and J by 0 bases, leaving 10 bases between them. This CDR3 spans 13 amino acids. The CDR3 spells CSVVSGSSYEQYF. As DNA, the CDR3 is TGCAGCGTTGTCAGCGGAAGCTCCTACGAGCAGTACTTC.

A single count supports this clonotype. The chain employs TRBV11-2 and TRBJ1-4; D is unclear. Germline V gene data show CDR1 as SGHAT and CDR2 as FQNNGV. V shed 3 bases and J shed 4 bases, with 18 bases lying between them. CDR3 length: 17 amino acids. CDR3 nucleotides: TGTGCCAGCAGCTTTAGCGGGGTTGTCACAGATAATGAAAAACTGTTTTTT. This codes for CASSFSGVVTDNEKLFF.